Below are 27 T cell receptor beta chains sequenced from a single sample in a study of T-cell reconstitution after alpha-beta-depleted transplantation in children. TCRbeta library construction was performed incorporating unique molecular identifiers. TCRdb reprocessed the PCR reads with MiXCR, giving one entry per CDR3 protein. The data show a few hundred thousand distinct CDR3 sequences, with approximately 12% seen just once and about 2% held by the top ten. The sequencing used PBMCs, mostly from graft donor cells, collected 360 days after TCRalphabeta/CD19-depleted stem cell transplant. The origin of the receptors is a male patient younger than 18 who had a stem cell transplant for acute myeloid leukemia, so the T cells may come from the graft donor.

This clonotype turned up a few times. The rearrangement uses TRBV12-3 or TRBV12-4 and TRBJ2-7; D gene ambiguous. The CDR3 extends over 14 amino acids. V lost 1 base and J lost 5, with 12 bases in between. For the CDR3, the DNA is TGTGCCAGCAGTTTAGACCCCTCAACCGACGAGCAGTACTTC. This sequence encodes CASSLDPSTDEQYF.

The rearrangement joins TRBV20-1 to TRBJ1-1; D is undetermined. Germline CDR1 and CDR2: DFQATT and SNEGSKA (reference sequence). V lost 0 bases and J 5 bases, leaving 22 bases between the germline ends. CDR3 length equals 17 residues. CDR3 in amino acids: CSARDAPAVTRSTEAFF. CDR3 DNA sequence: TGCAGTGCTAGAGATGCTCCGGCCGTGACGAGAAGTACTGAAGCTTTCTTT.

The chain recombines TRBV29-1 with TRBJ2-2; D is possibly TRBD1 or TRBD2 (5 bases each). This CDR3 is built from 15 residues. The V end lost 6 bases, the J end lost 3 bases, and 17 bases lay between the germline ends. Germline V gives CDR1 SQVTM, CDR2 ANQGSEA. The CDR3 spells CSVGLGVLYTGELFF. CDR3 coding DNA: TGCAGCGTGGGGCTCGGGGTATTATACACCGGGGAGCTGTTTTTT.

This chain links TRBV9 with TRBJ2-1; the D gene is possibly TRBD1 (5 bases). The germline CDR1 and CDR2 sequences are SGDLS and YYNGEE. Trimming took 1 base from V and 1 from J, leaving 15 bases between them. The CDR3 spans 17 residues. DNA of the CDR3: TGTGCCAGCAGCGTACGCAGCAAGGGGCTGTCCTACAATGAGCAGTTCTTC. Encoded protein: CASSVRSKGLSYNEQFF.

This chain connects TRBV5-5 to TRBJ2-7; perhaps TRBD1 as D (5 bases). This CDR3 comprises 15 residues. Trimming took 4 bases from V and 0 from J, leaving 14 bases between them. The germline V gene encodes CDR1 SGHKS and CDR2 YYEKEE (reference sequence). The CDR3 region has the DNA TGTGCCAGCAGCCCAGGGCCGCTGAGCTCCTACGAGCAGTACTTC. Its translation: CASSPGPLSSYEQYF.

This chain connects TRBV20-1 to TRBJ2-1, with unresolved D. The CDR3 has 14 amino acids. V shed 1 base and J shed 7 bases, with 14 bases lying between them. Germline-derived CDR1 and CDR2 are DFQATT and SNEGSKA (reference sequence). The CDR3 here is CSARGPDKWNEQFF. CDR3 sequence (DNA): TGCAGTGCTAGAGGACCCGACAAATGGAATGAGCAGTTCTTC.

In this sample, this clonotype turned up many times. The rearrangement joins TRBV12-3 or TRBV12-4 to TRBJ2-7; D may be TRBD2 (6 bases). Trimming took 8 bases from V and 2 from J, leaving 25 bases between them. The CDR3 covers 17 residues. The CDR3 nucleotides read TGTGCCAGCTGTCGATCAGGAGGGACTCGGGGAGCCTACGAGCAGTACTTC. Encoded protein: CASCRSGGTRGAYEQYF.

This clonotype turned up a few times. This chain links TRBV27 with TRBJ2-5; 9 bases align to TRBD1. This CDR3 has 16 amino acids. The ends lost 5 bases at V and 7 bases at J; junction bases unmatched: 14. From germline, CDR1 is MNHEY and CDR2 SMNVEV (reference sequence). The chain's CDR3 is CASSPPSTGGIGTQYF. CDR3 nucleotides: TGTGCCAGCAGTCCCCCCTCGACAGGGGGGATCGGGACCCAGTACTTC.

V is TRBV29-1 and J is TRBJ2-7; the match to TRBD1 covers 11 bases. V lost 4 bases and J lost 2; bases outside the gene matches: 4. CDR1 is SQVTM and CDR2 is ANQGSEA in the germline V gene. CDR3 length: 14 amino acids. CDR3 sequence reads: CSVGTGGGTYEQYF. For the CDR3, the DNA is TGCAGCGTTGGGACAGGGGGCGGTACCTACGAGCAGTACTTC.

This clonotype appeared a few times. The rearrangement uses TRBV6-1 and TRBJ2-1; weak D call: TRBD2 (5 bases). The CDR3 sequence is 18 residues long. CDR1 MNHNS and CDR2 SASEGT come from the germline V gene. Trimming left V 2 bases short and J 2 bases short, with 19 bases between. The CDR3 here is CASSELRDWGKAYNEQFF. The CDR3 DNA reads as TGTGCCAGCAGTGAATTACGGGATTGGGGAAAAGCCTACAATGAGCAGTTCTTC.

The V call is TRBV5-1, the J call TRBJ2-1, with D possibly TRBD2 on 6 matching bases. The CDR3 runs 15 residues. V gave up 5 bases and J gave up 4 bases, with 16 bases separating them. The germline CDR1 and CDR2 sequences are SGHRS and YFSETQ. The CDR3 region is CASRGSTGAYNEQFF. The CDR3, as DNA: TGCGCCAGCAGGGGCTCGACGGGAGCGTACAATGAGCAGTTCTTC.

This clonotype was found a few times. The DNA of the CDR3 is TGTGCCAGCAGCTCGGTCGGGGTCGACGAAAAACTGTTTTTT. Its translation is CASSSVGVDEKLFF. This chain connects TRBV7-9 to TRBJ1-4; D ambiguous. The CDR3 totals 14 residues. V dropped 4 bases and J dropped 8 bases, with 14 bases sitting between them. Germline loops: CDR1 SEHNR, CDR2 FQNEAQ (reference sequence).

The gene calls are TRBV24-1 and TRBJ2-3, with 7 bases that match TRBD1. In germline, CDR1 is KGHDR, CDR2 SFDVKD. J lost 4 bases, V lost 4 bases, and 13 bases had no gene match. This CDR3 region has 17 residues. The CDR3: CATSDPSTGMRADTQYF. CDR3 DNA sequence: TGTGCCACCAGTGACCCTTCGACAGGGATGAGAGCAGATACGCAGTATTTT.

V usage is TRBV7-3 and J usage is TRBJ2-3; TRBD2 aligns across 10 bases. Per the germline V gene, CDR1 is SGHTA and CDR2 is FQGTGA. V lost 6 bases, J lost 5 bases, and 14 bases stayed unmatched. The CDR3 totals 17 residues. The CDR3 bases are TGTGCCAGCAGAGCAAGGCCTAGCGGGAGTGGGCGAGATACGCAGTATTTT. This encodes CASRARPSGSGRDTQYF. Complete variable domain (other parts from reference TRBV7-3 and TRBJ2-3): GAGVSQTPSNKVTEKGKYVELRCDPISGHTALYWYRQSLGQGPEFLIYFQGTGAADDSGLPNDRFFAVRPEGSVSTLKIQRTERGDSAVYLCASRARPSGSGRDTQYFGPGTRLTVL.

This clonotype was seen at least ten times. The CDR3 region is CSASETSGRRRETQYF. The CDR3 bases are TGCAGTGCTAGTGAGACTAGCGGGAGGAGGCGAGAGACCCAGTACTTC. This rearrangement joins TRBV20-1 to TRBJ2-5; 13 bases align to TRBD2. V gave up 3 bases and J gave up 4 bases; unmatched junction bases: 8. Germline assignment: CDR1 DFQATT and CDR2 SNEGSKA (reference sequence). The CDR3 has 16 amino acids.

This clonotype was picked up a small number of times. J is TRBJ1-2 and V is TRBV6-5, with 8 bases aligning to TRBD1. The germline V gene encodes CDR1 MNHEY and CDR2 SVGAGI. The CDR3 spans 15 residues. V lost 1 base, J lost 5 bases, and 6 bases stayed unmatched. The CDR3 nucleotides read TGTGCCAGCAGTTACTTAAGCGACAGGGGTTATGGCTACACCTTC. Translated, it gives CASSYLSDRGYGYTF.

The CDR3 bases are TGCAGCGTTGTTTCTGGGACTGGGGAGACCCAGTACTTC. It is translated as CSVVSGTGETQYF. The chain combines TRBV29-1 with TRBJ2-5; D might be TRBD2 (6 bases). The ends were cut back, 4 bases at V and 5 bases at J, with 14 bases in the middle. This CDR3 region has 13 residues. The germline V gene encodes CDR1 SQVTM and CDR2 ANQGSEA.

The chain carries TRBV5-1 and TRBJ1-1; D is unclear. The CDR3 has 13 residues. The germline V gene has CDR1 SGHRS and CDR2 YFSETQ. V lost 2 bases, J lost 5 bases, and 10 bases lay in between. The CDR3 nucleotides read TGCGCCAGCAGCTTACGGGATGGGACTGAAGCTTTCTTT. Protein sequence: CASSLRDGTEAFF.

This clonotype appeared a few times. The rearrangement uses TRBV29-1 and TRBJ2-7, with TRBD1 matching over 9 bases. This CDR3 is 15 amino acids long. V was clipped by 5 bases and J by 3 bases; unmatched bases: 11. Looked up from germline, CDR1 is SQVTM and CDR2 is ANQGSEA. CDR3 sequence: CSVSDRGKYYYEQYF. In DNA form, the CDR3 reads TGCAGCGTTTCTGACAGGGGGAAATACTACTACGAGCAGTACTTC.

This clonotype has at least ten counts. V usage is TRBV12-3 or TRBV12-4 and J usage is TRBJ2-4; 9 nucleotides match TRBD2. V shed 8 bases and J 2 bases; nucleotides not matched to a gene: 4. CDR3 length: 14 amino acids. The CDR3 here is CASRGRVTKNIQYF. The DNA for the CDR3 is TGTGCCAGCCGCGGGAGGGTGACCAAAAACATTCAGTACTTC.

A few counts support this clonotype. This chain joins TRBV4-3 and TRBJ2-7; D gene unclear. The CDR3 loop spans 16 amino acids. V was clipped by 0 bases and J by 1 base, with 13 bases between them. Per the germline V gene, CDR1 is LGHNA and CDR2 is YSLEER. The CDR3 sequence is CASSQDAGLVSYEQYF. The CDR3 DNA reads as TGCGCCAGCAGCCAAGATGCCGGCCTAGTTTCCTACGAGCAGTACTTC.

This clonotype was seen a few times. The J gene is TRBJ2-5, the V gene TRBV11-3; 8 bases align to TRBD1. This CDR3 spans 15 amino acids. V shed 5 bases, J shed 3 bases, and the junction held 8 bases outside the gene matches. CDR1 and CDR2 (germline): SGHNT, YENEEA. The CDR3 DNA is TGTGCCAGCAGCCTCGGACAGGGAAGGGAAGAGACCCAGTACTTC. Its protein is CASSLGQGREETQYF.

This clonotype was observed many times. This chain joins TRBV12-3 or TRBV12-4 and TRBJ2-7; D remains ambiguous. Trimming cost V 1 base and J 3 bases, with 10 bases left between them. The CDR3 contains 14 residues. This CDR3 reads CASSLGGFRYEQYF. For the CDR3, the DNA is TGTGCCAGCAGTTTAGGGGGATTTCGCTACGAGCAGTACTTC.

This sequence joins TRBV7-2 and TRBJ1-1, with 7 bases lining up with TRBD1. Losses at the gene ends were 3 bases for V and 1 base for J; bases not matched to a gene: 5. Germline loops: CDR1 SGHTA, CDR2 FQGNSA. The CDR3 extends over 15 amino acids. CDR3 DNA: TGTGCCAGCAGCTTCTACAGGGGTTCGAACACTGAAGCTTTCTTT. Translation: CASSFYRGSNTEAFF.

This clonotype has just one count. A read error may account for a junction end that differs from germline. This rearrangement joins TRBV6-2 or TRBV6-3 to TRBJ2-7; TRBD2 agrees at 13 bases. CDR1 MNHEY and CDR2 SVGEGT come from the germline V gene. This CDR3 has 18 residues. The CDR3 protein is CASRYYPGTSGILGEQYF. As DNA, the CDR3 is TGTGCCAGCAGGTACTATCCGGGGACTAGCGGGATATTGGGCGAGCAGTACTTC.

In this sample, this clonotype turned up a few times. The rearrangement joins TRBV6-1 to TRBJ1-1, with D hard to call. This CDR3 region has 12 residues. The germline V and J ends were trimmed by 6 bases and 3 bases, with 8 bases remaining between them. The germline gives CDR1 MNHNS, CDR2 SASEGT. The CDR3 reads CASRDGYTEAFF. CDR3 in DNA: TGTGCCAGCAGAGACGGCTACACTGAAGCTTTCTTT.

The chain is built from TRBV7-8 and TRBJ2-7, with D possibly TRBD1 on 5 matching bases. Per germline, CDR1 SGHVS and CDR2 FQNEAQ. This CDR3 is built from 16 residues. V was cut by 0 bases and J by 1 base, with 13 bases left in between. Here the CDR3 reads CASSLARTTFSYEQYF. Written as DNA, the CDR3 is TGTGCCAGCAGCTTAGCTAGGACAACTTTTTCCTACGAGCAGTACTTC.